This T cell receptor (beta chain) was sequenced in a study of Graves' ophthalmopathy and Graves' hyperthyroidism. Broader study findings: Discriminating ophthalmopathy from stable hyperthyroidism, a 13-signature model attained a sensitivity of 85% to 90% and a specificity of about 79%. The model predicted ophthalmopathy progression with 70.59% sensitivity and around 72% specificity. In blood appeared most of the expanded thyroid clonotypes whose frequency exceeded 0.001.

No donor had other autoimmune disease, uncontrolled infection, pregnancy or lactation. The germline V and J ends were trimmed by 7 bases and 6 bases, with 15 bases remaining between them. The CDR3 consists of 14 residues. Per the germline V gene, CDR1 is SNHLY and CDR2 is FYNNEI. This clonotype has ten or more counts. Its antigen is undetermined. The sequenced template was RNA, covering the TCR beta CDR3 region. The authors performed first-round RT-PCR with HTBI primers and then a second-round multiplex PCR. TCRdb re-called the multiplex PCR reads through MiXCR, storing one row per CDR3 protein. The sample lists fewer than 250,000 distinct CDR3 sequences; about 32% were seen once.

J is TRBJ2-2 and V is TRBV2, with D possibly being TRBD1 (8 bases). This TCR was recovered from a man between 45 and 60 years old with Graves' ophthalmopathy. The specimen was peripheral blood. Here the CDR3 reads CASKGQGGAGELFF. CDR3 DNA: TGTGCCAGCAAAGGACAGGGAGGGGCCGGGGAGCTGTTTTTT.